The 17 T cell receptor beta chains listed next were all sequenced from one sample in a study of Graves' ophthalmopathy and Graves' hyperthyroidism. Researchers took RNA transcripts and amplified TCR beta CDR3 regions from them. Second-round multiplex PCR came after a first-round RT-PCR that employed HTBI primers. TCRdb itself ran the multiplex PCR reads through MiXCR, one entry per CDR3 protein. The sample lists 350,000 to 450,000 distinct CDR3 sequences, 20% to 25% seen once, with 2.5% to 3.5% in the top ten. The sample taken for sequencing was peripheral blood. These receptors all come from a woman between 18 and 30 years old with stable Graves' hyperthyroidism.

This clonotype was detected many times. The chain uses TRBV19 and TRBJ1-1; D remains ambiguous. Trimming pared 4 bases from V and 0 bases from J, leaving 12 bases between. The CDR3 loop spans 15 amino acids. Germline V gives CDR1 LNHDA, CDR2 SQIVND (reference sequence). CDR3 protein: CASSTRGGMNTEAFF. The CDR3 region has the DNA TGTGCCAGTAGTACGCGCGGCGGGATGAACACTGAAGCTTTCTTT.

This clonotype has a handful of counts. A much larger clone lies a single base off, so this may be a read error. The chain carries TRBV6-2 or TRBV6-3 and TRBJ1-5; 8 bases align to TRBD1. The CDR3 runs 19 residues. Germline CDR1 and CDR2: MNHEY and SVGEGT. The CDR3 loop is CASSYSRGPAFRSNQPQRF. The DNA of the CDR3 is TGTGCCAGCAGTTACTCCAGGGGGCCGGCGTTTCGGAGCAATCAGCCCCAGCGTTTT.

This clonotype was seen at least ten times. This chain connects TRBV12-3 or TRBV12-4 to TRBJ2-7, with 7 bases that match TRBD2. Trimming cost V 1 base and J 3 bases; bases outside gene matches: 3. The CDR3 is made up of 14 amino acids. CDR3 in DNA: TGTGCCAGCAGTTTAGGACTAGCTTTCTACGAGCAGTACTTC. Amino acid sequence: CASSLGLAFYEQYF.

This chain uses TRBV9 with TRBJ1-5, with D possibly being TRBD1 (6 bases). Trimming stripped 3 bases from V and 6 bases from J, with 13 bases between. CDR3 length: 14 residues. Germline CDR1 SGDLS, CDR2 YYNGEE. CDR3 in DNA: TGTGCCAGCAGCGAAACCAGGGGTGGTCAGCCCCAGCATTTT. Protein sequence: CASSETRGGQPQHF.

About this clonotype itself: Lacking the conserved final phenylalanine or tryptophan, this CDR3 likely reflects a read error. The chain uses TRBV6-2 or TRBV6-3 and TRBJ2-2; 10 bases map to TRBD1. The CDR3 length is 19 residues. The ends lost 6 bases at V and 3 bases at J; junction bases unmatched: 16. Germline assignment: CDR1 MNHEY and CDR2 SVGEGT. CDR3 sequence reads: CASRHRDRGILVDTGELFL. CDR3 nucleotide sequence: TGTGCCAGCAGGCACCGGGACAGGGGCATCCTGGTGGACACCGGGGAGCTGTTTCTT.

In its sample, this clonotype was seen once. The V and J genes are TRBV25-1 and TRBJ2-5; 11 positions agree with TRBD2. The CDR3 has 17 residues. CDR1 and CDR2 (germline): MGHDK, SYGVNS. Trimming at V came to 3 bases and at J to 1 base, leaving 7 bases not matched to a gene. CDR3 nucleotide sequence: TGTGCCAGCAGTGACCCACTAGCGGGGGTAACCCAAGAGACCCAGTACTTC. As protein: CASSDPLAGVTQETQYF.

This clonotype was counted ten times or more. The J gene is TRBJ2-7, the V gene TRBV20-1; D gene ambiguous. CDR1 is DFQATT and CDR2 is SNEGSKA in the germline V gene (reference sequence). The CDR3 extends over 13 amino acids. V shed 3 bases and J shed 3 bases, with 12 bases lying between them. The CDR3 coding sequence is TGCAGTGCTAGCCGGCCCTCTAGCTACGAGCAGTACTTC. This gives the protein CSASRPSSYEQYF.

In this sample, this clonotype turned up many times. The rearrangement joins TRBV7-8 to TRBJ2-7, with TRBD2 identical over 12 bases. J gave up 5 bases and V 6 bases, and 5 bases lay outside the gene matches. This CDR3 has 14 amino acids. Germline V gives CDR1 SGHVS, CDR2 FQNEAQ. The DNA for the CDR3 is TGTGCCAGCAGTCCTACTAGCGGGAGGAACGAGCAGTACTTC. Amino acid sequence: CASSPTSGRNEQYF.

As to this clonotype: Compared with germline, one end of the junction differs, possibly owing to a read error. The chain recombines TRBV10-3 with TRBJ1-2; D may be TRBD1 (5 bases). Germline V CDR1 and CDR2: ENHRY, SYGVKD. CDR3 length equals 12 residues. This CDR3 is CAVRQYNYGYTF. CDR3 sequence (DNA): TGTGCCGTCAGACAGTATAATTATGGCTACACCTTC.

This clonotype was observed many times. This rearrangement joins TRBV7-9 to TRBJ2-7; D unresolved. CDR1 and CDR2 (germline): SEHNR, FQNEAQ (reference sequence). The CDR3 sequence is 14 residues long. Deletions cut 9 bases from V and 3 bases from J, with 18 bases between. CDR3 loop: CARKILGLRYEQYF. DNA of the CDR3: TGTGCCAGGAAGATCCTAGGTTTGCGCTACGAGCAGTACTTC.

This clonotype came up many times. The chain employs TRBV7-3 and TRBJ1-6; D call uncertain. This CDR3 region has 15 residues. From germline, CDR1 is SGHTA and CDR2 FQGTGA. V shed 5 bases and J shed 9 bases, with 17 bases lying between them. As DNA, the CDR3 is TGTGCCAGCAGCCCAGGAGGGAACGTAGGTTCACCCCTCCACTTT. Encoded protein: CASSPGGNVGSPLHF.

J is TRBJ1-2 and V is TRBV27; D might be TRBD1 (6 bases). The germline V gene encodes CDR1 MNHEY and CDR2 SMNVEV (reference sequence). Between the trimmed V and J ends, which lost 4 bases and 8 bases, there was a span of 17 bases. This CDR3 contains 14 residues. The DNA of the CDR3 is TGTGCCAGCAGTTCAACCCCGACAGGCCCCGGCTACACCTTC. Residues: CASSSTPTGPGYTF.

This clonotype occurred many times. CDR3 DNA sequence: TGTGCCAGCAGCCCACCCTCAGGGTTCACTGAAGCTTTCTTT. This gives the protein CASSPPSGFTEAFF. V and J are TRBV9 and TRBJ1-1, with D possibly matching TRBD1 (5 bases). Germline CDR1 reads SGDLS; CDR2 reads YYNGEE. V dropped 4 bases and J dropped 4 bases, with 14 bases sitting between them. This CDR3 contains 14 residues.

The rearrangement uses TRBV19 and TRBJ1-2, with unresolved D. This CDR3 contains 14 residues. The ends were cut back, 6 bases at V and 4 bases at J, with 15 bases in the middle. CDR1 LNHDA and CDR2 SQIVND come from the germline V gene (reference sequence). CDR3 loop: CASSPLGSSYGYTF. CDR3 sequence (DNA): TGTGCCAGTAGCCCTTTAGGGAGTTCCTATGGCTACACCTTC.

The gene calls are TRBV6-1 and TRBJ2-5; 7 bases match TRBD1. Trimming took 6 bases from V and 1 from J; bases not matched to a gene: 5. Looked up from germline, CDR1 is MNHNS and CDR2 is SASEGT. This CDR3 contains 14 residues. The CDR3 loop is CASSMGQLQETQYF. The DNA for the CDR3 is TGTGCCAGCAGCATGGGACAGCTCCAAGAGACCCAGTACTTC.

The chain uses TRBV6-1 and TRBJ1-5, with 9 bases that match TRBD1. CDR3 length equals 17 residues. V gave up 4 bases and J gave up 0 bases; unmatched junction bases: 7. Germline V gene lookup returns CDR1 MNHNS and CDR2 SASEGT. The CDR3 protein is CASSGQGTGSSNQPQHF. Here the CDR3 DNA reads TGTGCCAGCAGTGGCCAAGGGACAGGGTCTAGCAATCAGCCCCAGCATTTT.

This clonotype was recorded many times. A read error is possible here, since a much larger clone lies one base away. The V and J genes are TRBV12-3 or TRBV12-4 and TRBJ1-2; TRBD1 might be the D (5 bases). V lost 2 bases, J lost 6 bases, and 16 bases lay in between. The CDR3 runs 15 residues. In DNA form, the CDR3 reads TGTGCCAGCAGTTTAAAGGGCAGGGTAAGGGATGGCTACACCTTC. It specifies CASSLKGRVRDGYTF.